This TCR beta chain was recovered during a study of blood T cells in healthy people across ages. The study, taken as a whole, reports: Diversity figures derived from one million T cells were judged to underestimate the true value.

The sample holds one count of this clonotype. Its antigen is undetermined. A second PCR of about 7 to 11 cycles used a sample-barcoded 5' primer and a J-beta primer mix. A template-switch adaptor with 12 random nucleotides tagged each cDNA molecule. MiXCR was run by TCRdb on the 5' RACE reads, yielding one entry per CDR3 protein. Among roughly 1,500,000 distinct CDR3 sequences listed, around 36% were seen once. The CDR3 is 17 amino acids. The germline V gene has CDR1 SGHNT and CDR2 YYREEE (reference sequence). V trimming: 4 bases; J trimming: 4 bases; junction bases outside the gene matches: 14. Isolated per sample were at least 6 million PBMCs.

Sequenced: blood. This chain uses TRBV5-4 with TRBJ1-2; 9 bases agree with TRBD1. This TCR came from a woman in her 30s in good health. The CDR3 reads CASSTRQGVGRGYGYTF. The CDR3 DNA is TGTGCCAGCAGCACCAGACAGGGGGTGGGTCGAGGCTATGGCTACACCTTC.